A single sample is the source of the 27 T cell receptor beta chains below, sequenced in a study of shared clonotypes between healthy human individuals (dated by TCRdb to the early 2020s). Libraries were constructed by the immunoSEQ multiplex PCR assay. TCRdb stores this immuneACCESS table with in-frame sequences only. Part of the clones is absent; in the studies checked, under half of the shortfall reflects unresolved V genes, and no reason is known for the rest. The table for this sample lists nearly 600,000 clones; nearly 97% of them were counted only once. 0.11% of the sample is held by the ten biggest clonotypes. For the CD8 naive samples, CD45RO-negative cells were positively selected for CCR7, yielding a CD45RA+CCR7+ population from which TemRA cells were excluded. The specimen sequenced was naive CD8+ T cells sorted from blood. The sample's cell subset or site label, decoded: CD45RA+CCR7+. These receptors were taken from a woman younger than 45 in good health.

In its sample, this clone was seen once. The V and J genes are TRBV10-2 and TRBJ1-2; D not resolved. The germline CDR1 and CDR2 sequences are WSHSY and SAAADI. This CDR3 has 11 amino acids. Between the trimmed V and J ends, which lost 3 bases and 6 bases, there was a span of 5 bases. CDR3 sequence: CASSDMDGYTF. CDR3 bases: TGCGCCAGCAGTGACATGGATGGCTACACCTTC.

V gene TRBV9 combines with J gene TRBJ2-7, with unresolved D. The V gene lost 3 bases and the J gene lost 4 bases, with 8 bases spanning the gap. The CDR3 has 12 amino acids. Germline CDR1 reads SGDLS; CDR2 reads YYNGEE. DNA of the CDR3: TGTGCCAGCAGCGGCCCGTCGTACGAGCAGTACTTC. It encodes CASSGPSYEQYF.

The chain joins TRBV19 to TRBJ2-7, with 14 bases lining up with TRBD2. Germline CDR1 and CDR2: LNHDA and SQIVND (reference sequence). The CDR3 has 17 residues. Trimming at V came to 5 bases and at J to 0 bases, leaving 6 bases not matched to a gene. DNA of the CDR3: TGTGCCAGTAGTCGGGGGGGACTAGCGGGAGTCTCCTACGAGCAGTACTTC. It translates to CASSRGGLAGVSYEQYF.

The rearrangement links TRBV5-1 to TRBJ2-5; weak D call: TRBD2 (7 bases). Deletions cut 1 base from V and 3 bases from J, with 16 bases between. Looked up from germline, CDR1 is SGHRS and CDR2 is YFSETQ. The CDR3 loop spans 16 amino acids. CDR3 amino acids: CASSLPEGGSEETQYF. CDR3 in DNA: TGCGCCAGCAGCTTGCCCGAGGGGGGGTCTGAAGAGACCCAGTACTTC.

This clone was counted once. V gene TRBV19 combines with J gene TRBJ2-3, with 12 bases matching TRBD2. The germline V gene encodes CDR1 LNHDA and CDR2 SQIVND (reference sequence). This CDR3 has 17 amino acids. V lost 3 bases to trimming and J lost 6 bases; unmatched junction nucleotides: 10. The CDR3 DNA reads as TGTGCCAGTAGTATGAAAGGACTAGCGGGGTTTATGGATACGCAGTATTTT. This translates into CASSMKGLAGFMDTQYF.

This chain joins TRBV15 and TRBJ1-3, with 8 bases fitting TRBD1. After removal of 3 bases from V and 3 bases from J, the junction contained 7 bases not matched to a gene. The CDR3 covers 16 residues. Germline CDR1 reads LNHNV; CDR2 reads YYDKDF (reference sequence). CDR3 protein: CATSSRGHGVGNTIYF. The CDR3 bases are TGTGCCACCAGCAGCAGGGGGCACGGGGTTGGAAACACCATATATTTT.

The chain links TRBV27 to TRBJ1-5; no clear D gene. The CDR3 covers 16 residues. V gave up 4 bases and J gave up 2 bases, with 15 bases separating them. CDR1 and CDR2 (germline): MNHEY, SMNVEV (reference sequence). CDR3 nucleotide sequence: TGTGCCAGCAGTTACCTAGGTCAAGACGGCAATCAGCCCCAGCATTTT. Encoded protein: CASSYLGQDGNQPQHF.

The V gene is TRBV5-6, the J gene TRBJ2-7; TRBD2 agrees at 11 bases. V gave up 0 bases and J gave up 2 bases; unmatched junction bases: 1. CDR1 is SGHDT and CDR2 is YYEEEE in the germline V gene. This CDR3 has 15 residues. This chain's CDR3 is CASSLGLAGPYEQYF. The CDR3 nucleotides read TGTGCCAGCAGCTTGGGACTAGCGGGGCCCTACGAGCAGTACTTC.

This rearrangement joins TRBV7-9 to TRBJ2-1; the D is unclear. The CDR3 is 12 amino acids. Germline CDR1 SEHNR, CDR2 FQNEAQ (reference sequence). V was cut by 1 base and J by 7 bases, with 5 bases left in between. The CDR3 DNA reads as TGTGCCAGCAGCTTAGTGGATAATGAGCAGTTCTTC. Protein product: CASSLVDNEQFF.

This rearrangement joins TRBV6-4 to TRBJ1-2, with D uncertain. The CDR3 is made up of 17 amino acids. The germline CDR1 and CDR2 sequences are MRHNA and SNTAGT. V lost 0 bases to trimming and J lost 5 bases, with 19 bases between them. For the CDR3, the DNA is TGTGCCAGCAGTGACTCAAGTTATGGCGCTCTATTTTATGGCTACACCTTC. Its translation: CASSDSSYGALFYGYTF.

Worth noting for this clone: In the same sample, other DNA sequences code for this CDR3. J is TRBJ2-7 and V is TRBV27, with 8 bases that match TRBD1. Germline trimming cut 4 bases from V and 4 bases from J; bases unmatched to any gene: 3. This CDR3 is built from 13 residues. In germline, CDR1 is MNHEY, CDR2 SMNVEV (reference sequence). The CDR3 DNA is TGTGCCAGCAGTTACGGACAGGGTTACGAGCAGTACTTC. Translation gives CASSYGQGYEQYF.

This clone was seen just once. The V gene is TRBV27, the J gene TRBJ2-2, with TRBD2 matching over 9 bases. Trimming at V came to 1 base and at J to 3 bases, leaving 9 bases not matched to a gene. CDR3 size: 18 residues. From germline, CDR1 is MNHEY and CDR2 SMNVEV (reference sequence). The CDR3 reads CASSLYYSGRRDTGELFF. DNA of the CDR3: TGTGCCAGCAGTTTATACTATAGCGGGAGAAGGGACACCGGGGAGCTGTTTTTT.

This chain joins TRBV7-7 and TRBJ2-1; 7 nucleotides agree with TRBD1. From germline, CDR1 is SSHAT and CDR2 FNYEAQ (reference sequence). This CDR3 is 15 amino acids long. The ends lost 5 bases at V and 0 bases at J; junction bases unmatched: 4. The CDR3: CASSVRDSSYNEQFF. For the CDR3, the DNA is TGTGCCAGCAGCGTCCGGGACAGCTCCTACAATGAGCAGTTCTTC.

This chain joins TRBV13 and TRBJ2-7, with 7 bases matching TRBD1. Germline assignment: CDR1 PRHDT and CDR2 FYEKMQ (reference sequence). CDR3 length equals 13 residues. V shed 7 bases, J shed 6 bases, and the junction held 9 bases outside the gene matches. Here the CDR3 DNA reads TGTGCCAGCACCAAACAGGGGAGCCGCGAGCAGTACTTC. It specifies CASTKQGSREQYF.

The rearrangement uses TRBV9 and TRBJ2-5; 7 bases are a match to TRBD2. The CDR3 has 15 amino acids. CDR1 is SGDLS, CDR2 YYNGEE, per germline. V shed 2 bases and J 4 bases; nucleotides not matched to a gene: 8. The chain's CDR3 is CASSVAGAPGETQYF. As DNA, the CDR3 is TGTGCCAGCAGCGTCGCGGGAGCCCCTGGAGAGACCCAGTACTTC.

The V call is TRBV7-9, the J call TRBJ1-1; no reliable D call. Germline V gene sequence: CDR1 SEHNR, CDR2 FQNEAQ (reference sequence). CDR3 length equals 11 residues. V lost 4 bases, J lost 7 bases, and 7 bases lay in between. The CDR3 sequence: CASSSTREAFF. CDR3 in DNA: TGTGCCAGCAGCTCAACACGTGAAGCTTTCTTT.

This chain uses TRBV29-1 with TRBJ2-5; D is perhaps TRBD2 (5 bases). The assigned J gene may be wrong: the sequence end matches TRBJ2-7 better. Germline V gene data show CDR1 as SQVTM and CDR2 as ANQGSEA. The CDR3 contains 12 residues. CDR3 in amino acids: CSVVGGSYEQYF. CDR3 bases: TGCAGCGTCGTAGGAGGAAGCTACGAGCAGTACTTC.

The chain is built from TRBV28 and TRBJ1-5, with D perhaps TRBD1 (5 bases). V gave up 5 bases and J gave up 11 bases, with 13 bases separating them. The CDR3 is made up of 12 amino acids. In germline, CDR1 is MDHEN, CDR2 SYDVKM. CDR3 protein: CASSGTGPTQHF. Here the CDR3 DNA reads TGTGCCAGCAGTGGTACAGGCCCGACCCAGCATTTT.

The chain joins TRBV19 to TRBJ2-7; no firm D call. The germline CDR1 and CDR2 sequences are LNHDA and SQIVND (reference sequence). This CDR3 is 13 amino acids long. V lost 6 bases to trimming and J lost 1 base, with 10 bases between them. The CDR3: CASSHGLSYEQYF. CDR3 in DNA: TGTGCCAGTAGCCATGGTCTATCCTACGAGCAGTACTTC.

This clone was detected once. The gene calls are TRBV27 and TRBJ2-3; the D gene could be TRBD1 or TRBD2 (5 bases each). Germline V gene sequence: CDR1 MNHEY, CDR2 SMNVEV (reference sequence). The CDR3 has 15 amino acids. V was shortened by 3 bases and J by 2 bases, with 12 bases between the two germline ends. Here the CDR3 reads CASSFGAGFTDTQYF. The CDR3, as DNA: TGTGCCAGCAGTTTCGGGGCAGGATTCACAGATACGCAGTATTTT.

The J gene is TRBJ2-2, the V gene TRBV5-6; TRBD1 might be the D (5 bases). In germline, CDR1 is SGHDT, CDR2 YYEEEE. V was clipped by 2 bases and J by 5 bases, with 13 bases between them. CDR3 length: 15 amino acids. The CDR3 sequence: CASSLFRQTTGELFF. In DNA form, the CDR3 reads TGTGCCAGCAGCTTATTTCGACAGACAACCGGGGAGCTGTTTTTT.

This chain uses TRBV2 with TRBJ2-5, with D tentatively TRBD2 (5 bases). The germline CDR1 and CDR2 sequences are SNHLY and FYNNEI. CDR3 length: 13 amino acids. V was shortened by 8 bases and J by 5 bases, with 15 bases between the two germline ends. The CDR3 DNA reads TGTGCCAGCGAGGGATTAGCTGCGGAGACCCAGTACTTC. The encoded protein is CASEGLAAETQYF.

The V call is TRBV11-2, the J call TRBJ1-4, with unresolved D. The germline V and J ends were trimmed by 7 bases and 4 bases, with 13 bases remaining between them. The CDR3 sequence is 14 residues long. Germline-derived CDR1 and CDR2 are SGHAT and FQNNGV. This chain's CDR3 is CASKRRANNEKLFF. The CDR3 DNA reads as TGTGCCAGCAAAAGAAGGGCAAATAATGAAAAACTGTTTTTT.

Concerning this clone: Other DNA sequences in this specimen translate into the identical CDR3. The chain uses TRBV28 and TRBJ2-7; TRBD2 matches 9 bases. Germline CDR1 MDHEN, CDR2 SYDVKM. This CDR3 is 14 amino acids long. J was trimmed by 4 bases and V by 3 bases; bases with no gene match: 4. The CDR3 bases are TGTGCCAGCAGTTTGGGACTAGCCGGGTACGAGCAGTACTTC. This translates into CASSLGLAGYEQYF.

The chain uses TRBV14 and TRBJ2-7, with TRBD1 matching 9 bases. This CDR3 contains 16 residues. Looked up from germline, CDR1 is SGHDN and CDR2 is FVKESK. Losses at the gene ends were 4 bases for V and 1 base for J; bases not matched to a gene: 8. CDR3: CASSPAPGTGSYEQYF. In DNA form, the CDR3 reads TGTGCCAGCAGCCCCGCTCCAGGGACAGGGTCCTACGAGCAGTACTTC.

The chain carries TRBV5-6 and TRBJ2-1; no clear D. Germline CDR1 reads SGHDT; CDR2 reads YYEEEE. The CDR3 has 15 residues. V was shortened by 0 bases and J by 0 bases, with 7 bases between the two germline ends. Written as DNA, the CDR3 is TGTGCCAGCAGCTTGGACGGCAGCTCCTACAATGAGCAGTTCTTC. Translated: CASSLDGSSYNEQFF.

The CDR3 DNA sequence: TGTGCCAGCAGTCCCCGACAGGGAAGAGACTATGGCTACACCTTC. It encodes CASSPRQGRDYGYTF. This chain joins TRBV2 and TRBJ1-2; TRBD1 aligns across 7 bases. This CDR3 spans 15 amino acids. After removal of 5 bases from V and 3 bases from J, the junction contained 9 bases not matched to a gene. Germline assignment: CDR1 SNHLY and CDR2 FYNNEI.